The sequence of this T cell receptor (beta chain) was determined in a study of cytomegalovirus exposure and HLA in healthy donors. About the study: A prior analysis found about 120 million unique TCR beta sequences from approximately 190 million T cells.

Primers for the PCR totalled 60 Vbeta and 13 Jbeta. Using immunoSEQ multiplex PCR, the repertoire was profiled, and TCRdb retains in-frame clones only, with some absent. The sample contains about 59,000 clones, roughly 84% of which appear only once. The CDR3 is made up of 15 amino acids. Germline V lookup: CDR1 KGHSH, CDR2 LQKENI. Unmatched junction bases numbered 9, after V lost 4 bases and J lost 8 bases. This clone was detected once. Its specificity is not known. Overall study findings and caveats: Further analysis was carried out later, and it showed several of the most significant clusters appearing linked to common viral pathogens. Sequences of the TCR beta chain were said to predict the HLA-A and HLA-B alleles of most subjects accurately. Among immune exposure information, only CMV serostatus was available.

V usage is TRBV18 and J usage is TRBJ2-1; 9 bases match TRBD2. Source material: PBMCs. The TCR sequence derives from a human donor in good health. The CDR3 region has the DNA TGTGCCAGCTCACTATATAGCGGGAGTGGCGATGAGCAGTTCTTC. This encodes CASSLYSGSGDEQFF. The full variable domain, completed using reference TRBV18 and TRBJ2-1, is NAGVMQNPRHLVRRRGQEARLRCSPMKGHSHVYWYRQLPEEGLKFMVYLQKENIIDESGMPKERFSAEFPKEGPSILRIQQVVRGDSAAYFCASSLYSGSGDEQFFGPGTRLTVL.